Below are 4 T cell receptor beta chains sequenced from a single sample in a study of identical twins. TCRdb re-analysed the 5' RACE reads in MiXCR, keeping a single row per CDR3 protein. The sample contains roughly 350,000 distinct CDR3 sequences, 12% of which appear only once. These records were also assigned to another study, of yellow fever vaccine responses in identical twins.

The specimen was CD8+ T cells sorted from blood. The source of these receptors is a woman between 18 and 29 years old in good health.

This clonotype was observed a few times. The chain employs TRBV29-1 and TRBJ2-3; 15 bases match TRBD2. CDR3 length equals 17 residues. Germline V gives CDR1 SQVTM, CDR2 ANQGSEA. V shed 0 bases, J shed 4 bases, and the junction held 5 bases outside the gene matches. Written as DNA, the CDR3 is TGCAGCGTTGAAGATTTGGGACTAGCGGGAGGTGCAGATACGCAGTATTTT. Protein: CSVEDLGLAGGADTQYF.

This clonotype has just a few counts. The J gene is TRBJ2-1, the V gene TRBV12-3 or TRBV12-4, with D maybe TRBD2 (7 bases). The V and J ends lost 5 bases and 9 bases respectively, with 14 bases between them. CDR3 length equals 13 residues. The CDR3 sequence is CASSAGGRVEQFF. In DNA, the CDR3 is TGTGCCAGCAGTGCCGGGGGGCGGGTTGAGCAGTTCTTC.

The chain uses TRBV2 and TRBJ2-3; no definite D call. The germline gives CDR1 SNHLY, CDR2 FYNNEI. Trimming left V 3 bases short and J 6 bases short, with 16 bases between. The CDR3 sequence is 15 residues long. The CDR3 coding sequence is TGTGCCAGCAGTGAGAGAGAACCTTGGACCGATACGCAGTATTTT. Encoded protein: CASSEREPWTDTQYF.

The CDR3 reads CATSSTSGGPTDTQYF. The CDR3 nucleotides read TGTGCCACCAGCAGCACTAGCGGGGGGCCCACAGATACGCAGTATTTT. The rearrangement joins TRBV15 to TRBJ2-3; 12 nucleotides line up with TRBD2. CDR3 length equals 16 residues. V shed 3 bases and J 2 bases; nucleotides not matched to a gene: 3. The germline V gene has CDR1 LNHNV and CDR2 YYDKDF (reference sequence).